These T cell receptor beta chains were read from a single sample in a study of blood T cells in healthy people across ages. TCRdb re-called the 5' RACE reads through MiXCR, storing one row per CDR3 protein. The data hold 590,000 or so distinct CDR3 sequences, with 25% to 35% observed a single time. Sequences were obtained from blood. Every receptor here comes from a woman of 80 years or more in good health. Both conserved end residues are trimmed from each CDR3.

v_call	j_call	cdr3_aa
TRBV18	TRBJ2-7	ASSLMYEQY
TRBV18	TRBJ1-1	ASSARQSQRTEAF
TRBV19	TRBJ2-1	ASSVDRGFSNEQF
TRBV28	TRBJ2-7	ASGQGGTYEQY
TRBV7-2	TRBJ2-1	ASSLVGTEDNEQF
TRBV19	TRBJ1-1	ASSKKLQGAEAF
TRBV6-1	TRBJ1-4	ASSTRGIEKLF
TRBV28	TRBJ1-2	ASSSREGYT
TRBV20-1	TRBJ2-3	SAVSGDTDTQY
TRBV12-3/TRBV12-4	TRBJ1-4	ASSLRGYNEKLF
TRBV20-1	TRBJ2-7	SARDPRGPEQY
TRBV7-9	TRBJ2-2	ASSFLGEREVRHTGELF
TRBV7-2	TRBJ1-2	ASSLGLGRDGYT
TRBV20-1	TRBJ1-1	SARPRNRVYTEAF
TRBV11-2	TRBJ2-1	ASSLDGIEQF
TRBV4-1	TRBJ2-3	ASRDHRKAGGGTDTQY
TRBV5-1	TRBJ2-5	ASSLVGSARGQETQY
TRBV5-1	TRBJ1-2	ASSGGGTANYGYT
TRBV12-3/TRBV12-4	-	ASSFLQGVEQY
TRBV11-3	TRBJ2-5	ASSPGQGVGQETQY
TRBV14	TRBJ1-1	ASSERRGNAFMNTEAF
TRBV5-1	TRBJ1-6	ASSLAVEHSPLH
TRBV5-1	TRBJ1-1	ASSRGDGDTEAF
TRBV5-1	TRBJ2-5	ASSLAALAGQETQY
TRBV6-1	TRBJ1-1	ASSEALGYRLEAF
TRBV7-3	TRBJ2-5	ASSVTWYETQY
TRBV30	TRBJ1-2	AWRGRAPDYGYT
TRBV28	TRBJ2-7	ASSGAGGNSYEQY
TRBV10-1	TRBJ2-7	ATRPGSSYEQY
TRBV29-1	TRBJ1-1	SVEDVTEAF
TRBV2	TRBJ1-1	ASRADILNTEAF
TRBV7-9	TRBJ1-4	ASSLDGGSNEKLF
TRBV27	TRBJ2-6	ASSFSSSGANVLT